Given below is one T cell receptor beta chain in context. The antigen is undetermined. This sample is drawn from a study of cytomegalovirus exposure and HLA in healthy donors. V was cut by 5 bases and J by 0 bases, with 14 bases left in between. This CDR3 is 16 amino acids long. Per germline, CDR1 LNHNV and CDR2 YYDKDF (reference sequence). Whole-study findings and limits: Sequencing likely caused a cluster of highly shared sequence variants. A previous analysis found most TCR beta V segments productive roughly 90% or roughly 30% of the time. Immune exposure information comprised only CMV serostatus.

PCR amplification relied on 60 Vbeta primers (plus 13 Jbeta primers). Repertoires were generated with immunoSEQ multiplex PCR, while TCRdb's copy carries only in-frame clones and drops some. Here the sample spans 72,000 or so clones, roughly 68% being singletons. V usage is TRBV15 and J usage is TRBJ2-1, with D possibly TRBD1 on 6 matching bases. The origin of this receptor is a woman between 50 and 59 years old in good health and CMV-seronegative. Sequencing was carried out using PBMCs. CDR3 protein: CATSGYQGSSYNEQFF. In DNA form, the CDR3 reads TGTGCCACCAGCGGATATCAGGGGAGCTCCTACAATGAGCAGTTCTTC.